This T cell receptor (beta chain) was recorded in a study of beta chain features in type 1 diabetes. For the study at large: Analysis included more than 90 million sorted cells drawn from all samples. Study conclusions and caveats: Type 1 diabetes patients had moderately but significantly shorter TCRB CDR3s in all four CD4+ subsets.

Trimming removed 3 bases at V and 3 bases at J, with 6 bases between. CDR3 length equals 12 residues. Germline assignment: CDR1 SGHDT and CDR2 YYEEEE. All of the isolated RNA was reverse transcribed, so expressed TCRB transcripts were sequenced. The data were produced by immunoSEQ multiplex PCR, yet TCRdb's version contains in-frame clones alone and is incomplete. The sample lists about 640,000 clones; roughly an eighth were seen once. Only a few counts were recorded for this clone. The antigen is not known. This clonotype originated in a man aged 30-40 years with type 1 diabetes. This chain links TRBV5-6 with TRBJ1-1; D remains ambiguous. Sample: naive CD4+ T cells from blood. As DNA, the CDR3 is TGTGCCAGCAGCTCTACGGACACTGAAGCTTTCTTT. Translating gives CASSSTDTEAFF.